This T cell receptor beta chain was captured in a study of blood T cell repertoires in COVID-19. Study as a whole: Italy, Spain and the United States were the sources of the convalescent and acute COVID-19 samples. T cells, B-cell-depleted T cells, or PBMCs supplied cDNA or gDNA.

Per germline, CDR1 MGHDK and CDR2 SYGVNS. V lost 7 bases, J lost 3 bases, and 12 bases lay in between. The CDR3 is 13 amino acids. Per the original data handling: From reference gene primer amplification, estimates of nucleated cell counts were derived. Generated by immunoSEQ multiplex PCR, the TCRdb table keeps only in-frame clones and is missing some. Clone size and V and J calls were adopted from that table, with D and trimming inferred from the DNA. The sample shows under 200,000 clones, around nine tenths of them seen only once. Sequencing was performed on peripheral blood. The V gene is TRBV25-1, the J gene TRBJ1-1; no firm D call. This clonotype originated in a man aged 18 to 30 with active or convalescent COVID-19. The CDR3 DNA is TGTGCCAGCACCGAACAGAGCTACACTGAAGCTTTCTTT. This codes for CASTEQSYTEAFF.